This TCR beta chain was retrieved from a study of blood T cells in healthy people across ages. The CDR3 contains 16 residues. Losses at the gene ends were 2 bases for V and 3 bases for J; bases not matched to a gene: 7. Then a second PCR, running about 7 to 11 cycles, was carried out with a sample-barcoded 5' primer and a J-beta primer mix. TCRdb called the 5' RACE reads again in MiXCR, with one record for every CDR3 protein. Of 1.8 million or so distinct CDR3 sequences listed, roughly 43% are singletons. This chain connects TRBV12-3 or TRBV12-4 to TRBJ2-1, with 7 bases identical to TRBD1. Sequenced material: blood. The receptor's source is a human donor in good health. The DNA for the CDR3 is TGTGCCAGCAGTTTATTGTTTGGGGACAGCTACAATGAGCAGTTCTTC. Translation: CASSLLFGDSYNEQFF.